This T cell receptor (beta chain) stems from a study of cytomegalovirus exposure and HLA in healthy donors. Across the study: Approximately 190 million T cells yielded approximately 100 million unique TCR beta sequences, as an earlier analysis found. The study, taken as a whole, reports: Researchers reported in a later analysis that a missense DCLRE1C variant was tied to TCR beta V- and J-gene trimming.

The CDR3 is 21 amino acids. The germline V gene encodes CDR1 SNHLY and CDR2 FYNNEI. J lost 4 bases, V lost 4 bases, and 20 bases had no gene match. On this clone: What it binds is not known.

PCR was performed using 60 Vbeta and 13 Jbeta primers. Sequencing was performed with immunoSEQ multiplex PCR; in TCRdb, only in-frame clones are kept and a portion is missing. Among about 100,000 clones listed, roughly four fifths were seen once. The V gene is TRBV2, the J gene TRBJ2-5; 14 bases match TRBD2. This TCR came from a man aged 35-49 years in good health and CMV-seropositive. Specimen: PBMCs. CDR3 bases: TGTGCCAGCAGTGCCTATAGGAGGCCCGGGACTAGCGGGAGAGGTGGAGAGACCCAGTACTTC. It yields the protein CASSAYRRPGTSGRGGETQYF.